A single TCR beta chain is shown here with its context. Its antigen is as yet unknown. The investigators amplified TCR beta CDR3 regions from RNA transcripts. Initially, a first-round RT-PCR of the TCR CDR3 employed the HTBI primer set. In TCRdb, the multiplex PCR reads were re-called with MiXCR into one record per CDR3 protein. The table shows more than 350,000 distinct CDR3 sequences, with over 12% occurring only once. These data are taken from a study of T cells in Graves' hyperthyroidism and ophthalmopathy. Whole-study findings and limits: A model built on 13 V-J features separated ophthalmopathy from stable hyperthyroidism. Most expanded thyroid clonotypes above 0.001 recurred in blood. Ophthalmopathy prediction by the model preceded onset by a median about 6.5 months.

Diagnoses rested on clinical symptoms, serum thyroxine and TRAb, thyroid ultrasound and orbital computed tomography. The sequenced material came from blood. The receptor comes from an older woman with Graves' ophthalmopathy.

CDR3 bases: TGTGCCAGTAGCCTAGGTGGGACAGGGCAATACAATGAGCAGTTCTTC. Translating gives CASSLGGTGQYNEQFF. The J gene is TRBJ2-1, the V gene TRBV19; TRBD1 agrees at 9 bases. J was trimmed by 4 bases and V by 6 bases; bases with no gene match: 10. Germline assignment: CDR1 LNHDA and CDR2 SQIVND (reference sequence). The CDR3 runs to 16 residues. Combining the CDR3 with reference TRBV19 and TRBJ2-1 gives the whole variable domain DGGITQSPKYLFRKEGQNVTLSCEQNLNHDAMYWYRQDPGQGLRLIYYSQIVNDFQKGDIAEGYSVSREKKESFPLTVTSAQKNPTAFYLCASSLGGTGQYNEQFFGPGTRLTVL.